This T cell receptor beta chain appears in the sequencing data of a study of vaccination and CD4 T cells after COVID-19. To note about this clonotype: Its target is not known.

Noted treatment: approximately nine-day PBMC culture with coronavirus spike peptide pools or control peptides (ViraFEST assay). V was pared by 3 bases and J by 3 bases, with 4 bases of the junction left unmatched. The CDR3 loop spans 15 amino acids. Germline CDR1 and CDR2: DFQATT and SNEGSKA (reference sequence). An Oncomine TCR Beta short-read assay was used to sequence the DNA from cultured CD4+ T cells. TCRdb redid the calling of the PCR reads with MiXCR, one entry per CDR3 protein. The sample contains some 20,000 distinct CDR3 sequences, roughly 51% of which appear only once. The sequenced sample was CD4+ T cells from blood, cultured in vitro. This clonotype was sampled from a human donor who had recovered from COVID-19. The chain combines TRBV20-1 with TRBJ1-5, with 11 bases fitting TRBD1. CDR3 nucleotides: TGCAGTGCTAGTACGGGACAGGGGGACAATCAGCCCCAGCATTTT. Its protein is CSASTGQGDNQPQHF.